Given below is one TCR beta chain in context. Its antigen remains unidentified. In the same sample, other DNA sequences code for this CDR3. V lost 3 bases and J lost 3, with 9 bases in between. The CDR3 spans 13 residues. CDR1 and CDR2 (germline): LGHNA, YSLEER. The sample originates from a study of cytomegalovirus exposure and HLA in healthy donors. Study background: In a later analysis, the 120 or so validation repertoires were reported to have used the same platform as the 650 to 800 first-cohort repertoires.

TCRdb's copy holds only in-frame clones and misses some; the assay was immunoSEQ multiplex PCR. The sample has approximately 71,000 clones; 94% are singletons. The study's findings and limits: First-cohort TCR clusters were later found to tend to co-occur in the approximately 110 validation repertoires. Some TCR beta chains (more than 150 of them) were listed as cytomegalovirus-associated.

The receptor was isolated from a woman aged 18-30 years in good health and CMV-seronegative. The V and J genes are TRBV4-3 and TRBJ2-7, with D perhaps TRBD1 (6 bases). The material sequenced was PBMCs. The CDR3 loop reads CASSQDRGYEQYF. The CDR3, as DNA: TGCGCCAGCAGCCAGGACAGAGGCTACGAGCAGTACTTC.